Presented here are 12 T cell receptor beta chains from one specimen sequenced in a study of T-cell memory formation after mild COVID-19. MiXCR, run by TCRdb on the 5' RACE reads, gives a single entry per CDR3 protein. Found here are about 610,000 distinct CDR3 sequences, approximately 15% of them singletons; the top ten hold 8.1%. Sequencing was carried out using PBMCs or a T cell subset sorted from them (not recorded which). The receptors were gathered from an adult woman who had mild COVID-19 (a few samples of this study predate the infection). Cell type and time point are not known.

Ten or more counts support this clonotype. The J gene is TRBJ2-5, the V gene TRBV29-1, with TRBD2 matching 10 bases. CDR3 size: 12 residues. V lost 5 bases, J lost 5 bases, and 2 bases stayed unmatched. Per the germline V gene, CDR1 is SQVTM and CDR2 is ANQGSEA. The CDR3 DNA reads TGCAGCGTTACTAGCGGGGTCGAGACCCAGTACTTC. Residues: CSVTSGVETQYF.

V and J are TRBV5-1 and TRBJ2-1; tentatively, D is TRBD1 (6 bases). Trimming shortened V by 3 bases and J by 5 bases, and 15 bases separated the two germline ends. The CDR3 covers 15 residues. CDR1 SGHRS and CDR2 YFSETQ come from the germline V gene. CDR3 region: CASSSTGTPDNEQFF. In DNA form, the CDR3 reads TGCGCCAGCAGCTCTACCGGGACACCCGACAATGAGCAGTTCTTC.

This clonotype was seen a handful of times. The V call is TRBV6-2 or TRBV6-3, the J call TRBJ2-5; TRBD1 matches at 8 bases. The CDR3 runs 15 residues. Unmatched junction bases numbered 12, after V lost 7 bases and J lost 5 bases. CDR1 is MNHEY and CDR2 is SVGEGT in the germline V gene. The CDR3, as DNA: TGTGCCAGCACCCCAGGGCCAGGGGGCCGGGAGACCCAGTACTTC. It codes for CASTPGPGGRETQYF.

The chain uses TRBV7-9 and TRBJ2-5; 12 nucleotides match TRBD2. CDR1 is SEHNR and CDR2 is FQNEAQ in the germline V gene (reference sequence). The CDR3 sequence is 16 residues long. Trimming took 5 bases from V and 7 from J; bases not matched to a gene: 11. The CDR3 DNA follows: TGTGCCAGCAGCCTCCCACTAGCGGGGGGTCCAGGGACCCAGTACTTC. It specifies CASSLPLAGGPGTQYF.

The gene calls are TRBV12-3 or TRBV12-4 and TRBJ1-5; D possibly corresponds to TRBD1 (6 bases). The CDR3 sequence is 13 residues long. V was trimmed by 7 bases and J by 7 bases, leaving 14 bases between them. The CDR3 reads CASNRGAGQPQHF. Written as DNA, the CDR3 is TGTGCCAGCAATAGGGGGGCTGGCCAGCCCCAGCATTTT.

This clonotype was seen only a few times. This sequence joins TRBV5-1 and TRBJ2-3; possible D gene TRBD2, 6 bases. CDR3 length equals 16 residues. Germline CDR1 is SGHRS and CDR2 is YFSETQ. V was clipped by 4 bases and J by 0 bases, with 15 bases between them. CDR3 in DNA: TGCGCCAGCAGCGCAGGCAGGACTACTAGCACAGATACGCAGTATTTT. Amino acid sequence: CASSAGRTTSTDTQYF. The whole variable domain, remainder taken from reference TRBV5-1 and TRBJ2-3, is KAGVTQTPRYLIKTRGQQVTLSCSPISGHRSVSWYQQTPGQGLQFLFEYFSETQRNKGNFPGRFSGRQFSNSRSEMNVSTLELGDSALYLCASSAGRTTSTDTQYFGPGTRLTVL.

This clonotype was seen many times. This chain joins TRBV10-3 and TRBJ1-6; D uncertain. The CDR3 runs 13 residues. V lost 1 base and J lost 7, with 5 bases in between. The germline V gene has CDR1 ENHRY and CDR2 SYGVKD. As DNA, the CDR3 is TGTGCCATCAGTGAGTTCGGCAATTCACCCCTCCACTTT. This codes for CAISEFGNSPLHF.

In its sample, this clonotype was seen a few times. This chain joins TRBV6-5 and TRBJ1-1; D is ambiguous. V was cut by 5 bases and J by 4 bases, with 17 bases left in between. CDR1 and CDR2 from the germline V gene are MNHEY and SVGAGI. This CDR3 is built from 15 residues. CDR3 in DNA: TGTGCCAGCAGTGGGTATGGAGGCAAGGGCACTGAAGCTTTCTTT. This encodes CASSGYGGKGTEAFF.

The genes are TRBV6-2 or TRBV6-3 and TRBJ2-5, with D tentatively TRBD2 (6 bases). CDR3 length: 13 residues. Germline loops: CDR1 MNHEY, CDR2 SVGEGT. V gave up 9 bases and J gave up 1 base, with 12 bases separating them. CDR3 residues: CASSRRAQETQYF. CDR3 in DNA: TGTGCCAGTTCGCGGAGGGCCCAAGAGACCCAGTACTTC.

The gene calls are TRBV3-1 and TRBJ2-7; D uncertain. The ends were cut back, 1 base at V and 2 bases at J, with 12 bases in the middle. The CDR3 runs 15 residues. CDR1 and CDR2 (germline): LGHDT, YNNKEL (reference sequence). The CDR3 coding sequence is TGTGCCAGCAGCCAAGTCCTGGTCGAGACCTACGAGCAGTACTTC. It is translated as CASSQVLVETYEQYF.

This rearrangement joins TRBV5-8 to TRBJ2-3, with 7 bases matching TRBD2. The CDR3 totals 16 residues. With 0 bases clipped from V and 2 bases from J, the junction kept 6 bases outside the gene matches. Germline V lookup: CDR1 SGHTS, CDR2 YDEGEE. CDR3 DNA: TGTGCCAGCAGCTTGGGACTAGCTTCCAACACAGATACGCAGTATTTT. Amino acid sequence: CASSLGLASNTDTQYF.

V gene TRBV18 combines with J gene TRBJ2-2, with 7 bases identical to TRBD2. The CDR3 contains 16 residues. V lost 3 bases, J lost 6 bases, and 10 bases stayed unmatched. In germline, CDR1 is KGHSH, CDR2 LQKENI. The CDR3 nucleotides read TGTGCCAGCTCACCTCAATCTCTCGGGAGGTCCGGGGAGCTGTTTTTT. This gives the protein CASSPQSLGRSGELFF.